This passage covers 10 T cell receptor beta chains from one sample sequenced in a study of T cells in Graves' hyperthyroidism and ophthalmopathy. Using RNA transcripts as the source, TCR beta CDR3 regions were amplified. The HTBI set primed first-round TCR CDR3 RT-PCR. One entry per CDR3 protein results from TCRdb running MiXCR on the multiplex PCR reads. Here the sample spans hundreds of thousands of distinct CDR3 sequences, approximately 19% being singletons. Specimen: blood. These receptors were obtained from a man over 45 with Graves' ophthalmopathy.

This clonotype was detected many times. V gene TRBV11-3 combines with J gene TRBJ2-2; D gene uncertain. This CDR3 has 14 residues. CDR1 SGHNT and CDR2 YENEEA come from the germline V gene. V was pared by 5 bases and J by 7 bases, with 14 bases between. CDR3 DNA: TGTGCCAGCAGCCAAAGTAGCTTTGGCGGGGAGCTGTTTTTT. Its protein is CASSQSSFGGELFF. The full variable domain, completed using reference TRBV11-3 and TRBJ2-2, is EAGVVQSPRYKIIEKKQPVAFWCNPISGHNTLYWYLQNLGQGPELLIRYENEEAVDDSQLPKDRFSAERLKGVDSTLKIQPAELGDSAVYLCASSQSSFGGELFFGEGSRLTVL.

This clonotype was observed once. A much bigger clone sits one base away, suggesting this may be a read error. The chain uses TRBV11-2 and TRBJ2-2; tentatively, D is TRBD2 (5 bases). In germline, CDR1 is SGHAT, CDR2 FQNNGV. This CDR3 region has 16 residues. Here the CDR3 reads CASSFFGRADTGELLF. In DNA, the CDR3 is TGTGCCAGCAGCTTTTTTGGACGGGCCGACACCGGGGAGCTGCTTTTT. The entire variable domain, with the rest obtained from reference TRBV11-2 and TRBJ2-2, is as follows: EAGVAQSPRYKIIEKRQSVAFWCNPISGHATLYWYQQILGQGPKLLIQFQNNGVVDDSQLPKDRFSAERLKGVDSTLKIQPAKLEDSAVYLCASSFFGRADTGELLFGEGSRLTVL.

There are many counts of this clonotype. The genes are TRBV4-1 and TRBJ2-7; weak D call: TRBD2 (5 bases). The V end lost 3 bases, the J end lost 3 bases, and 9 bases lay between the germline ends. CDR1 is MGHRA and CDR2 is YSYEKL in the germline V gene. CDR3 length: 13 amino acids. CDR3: CASSQRALYEQYF. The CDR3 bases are TGCGCCAGCAGCCAGCGGGCCCTCTACGAGCAGTACTTC.

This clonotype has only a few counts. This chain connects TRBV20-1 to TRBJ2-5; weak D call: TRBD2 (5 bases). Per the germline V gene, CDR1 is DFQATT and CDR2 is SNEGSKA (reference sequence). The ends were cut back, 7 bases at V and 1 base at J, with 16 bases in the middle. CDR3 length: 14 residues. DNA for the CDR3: TGCAGTGGGGCAGTAGGGAGCCTCCAAGAGACCCAGTACTTC. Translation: CSGAVGSLQETQYF.

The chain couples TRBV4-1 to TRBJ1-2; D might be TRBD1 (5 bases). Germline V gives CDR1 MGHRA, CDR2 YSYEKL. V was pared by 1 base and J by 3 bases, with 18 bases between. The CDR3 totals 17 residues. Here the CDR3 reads CASSQGGGRVVDYGYTF. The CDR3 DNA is TGCGCCAGCAGCCAAGGGGGGGGAAGGGTCGTGGACTATGGCTACACCTTC.

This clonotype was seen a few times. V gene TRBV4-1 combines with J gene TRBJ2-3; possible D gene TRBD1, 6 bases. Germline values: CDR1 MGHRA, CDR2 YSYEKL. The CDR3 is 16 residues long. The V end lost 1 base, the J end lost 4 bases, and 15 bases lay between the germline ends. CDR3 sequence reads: CASSQGPGHNADTQYF. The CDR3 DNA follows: TGCGCCAGCAGCCAAGGCCCGGGACACAATGCAGATACGCAGTATTTT.

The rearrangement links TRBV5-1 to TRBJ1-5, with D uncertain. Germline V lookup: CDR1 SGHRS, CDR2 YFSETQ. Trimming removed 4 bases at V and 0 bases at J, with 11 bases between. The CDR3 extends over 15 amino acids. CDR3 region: CASSPGEYSNQPQHF. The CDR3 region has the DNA TGCGCCAGCAGCCCAGGAGAATATAGCAATCAGCCCCAGCATTTT.

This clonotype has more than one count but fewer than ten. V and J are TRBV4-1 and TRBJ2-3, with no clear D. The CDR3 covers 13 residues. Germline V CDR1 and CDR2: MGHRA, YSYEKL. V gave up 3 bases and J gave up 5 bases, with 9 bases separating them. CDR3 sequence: CASSHPRRDTQYF. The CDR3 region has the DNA TGCGCCAGCAGCCACCCAAGGAGAGATACGCAGTATTTT.

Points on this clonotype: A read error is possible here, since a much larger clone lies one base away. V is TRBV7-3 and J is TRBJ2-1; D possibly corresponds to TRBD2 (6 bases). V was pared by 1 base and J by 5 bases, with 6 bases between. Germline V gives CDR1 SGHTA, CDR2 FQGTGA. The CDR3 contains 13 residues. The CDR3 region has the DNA TGTGCCAGCAGCTTAAGGGGGGACAATGAGCAGTTCTTC. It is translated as CASSLRGDNEQFF. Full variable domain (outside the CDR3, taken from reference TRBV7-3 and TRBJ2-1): GAGVSQTPSNKVTEKGKYVELRCDPISGHTALYWYRQSLGQGPEFLIYFQGTGAADDSGLPNDRFFAVRPEGSVSTLKIQRTERGDSAVYLCASSLRGDNEQFFGPGTRLTVL.

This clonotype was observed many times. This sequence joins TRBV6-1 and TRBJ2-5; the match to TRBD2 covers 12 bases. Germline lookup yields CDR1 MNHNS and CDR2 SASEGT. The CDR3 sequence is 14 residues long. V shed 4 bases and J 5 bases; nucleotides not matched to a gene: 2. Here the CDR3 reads CASSATSGSETQYF. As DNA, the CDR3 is TGTGCCAGCAGTGCGACTAGCGGGAGTGAGACCCAGTACTTC.